The 23 T cell receptor beta chains below were found in one sample sequenced in a study of cytomegalovirus exposure and HLA in healthy donors (dated by TCRdb to about 2017). The method behind the library was the immunoSEQ multiplex PCR assay. For the multiplex PCR, a mixture combining 60 forward primers for TCR Vbeta segments and 13 reverse primers for TCR Jbeta segments was used. Imported from immuneACCESS, the table was reduced by TCRdb to in-frame sequences with V and J called. These copies leave out some clones; in studies compared against another copy, an unresolved V gene accounts for under half, and the cause of the remainder is not known. This sample gives approximately 100,000 clones in total; roughly 80% of them show up just once. The ten largest clones add up to roughly 4% of the sample. Sequenced sample: PBMCs. The source of these receptors is a man in his forties or fifties in good health and CMV-seropositive.

The table lists this clone with a few counts. This sequence joins TRBV30 and TRBJ2-2; 11 bases map to TRBD1. V was pared by 5 bases and J by 8 bases, with 7 bases of the junction left unmatched. This CDR3 spans 14 amino acids. Germline V gene data show CDR1 as GTSNPN and CDR2 as SVGIG (reference sequence). The CDR3 DNA follows: TGTGCCTGGCAAGGACAGGGGGCGATGGGGGAGCTGTTTTTT. Its translation is CAWQGQGAMGELFF. Drawing the rest from reference TRBV30 and TRBJ2-2, the complete variable domain is SQTIHQWPATLVQPVGSPLSLECTVEGTSNPNLYWYRQAAGRGLQLLFYSVGIGQISSEVPQNLSASRPQDRQFILSSKKLLLSDSGFYLCAWQGQGAMGELFFGEGSRLTVL.

The gene calls are TRBV7-9 and TRBJ1-4, with 7 nucleotides matching TRBD1. This CDR3 is 14 amino acids long. V lost 3 bases and J lost 8; bases outside the gene matches: 6. Looked up from germline, CDR1 is SEHNR and CDR2 is FQNEAQ (reference sequence). As DNA, the CDR3 is TGTGCCAGCAGCTTGGGACAGAGGGCCGAAAAACTGTTTTTT. Protein product: CASSLGQRAEKLFF.

J is TRBJ2-5 and V is TRBV5-4, with TRBD2 matching 13 bases. Germline V lookup: CDR1 SGHNT, CDR2 YYREEE (reference sequence). The CDR3 is 15 amino acids. Trimming removed 1 base from V and 5 bases from J; junction bases left unmatched: 2. Written as DNA, the CDR3 is TGTGCCAGCAGCTTGAGGACTAGCGGGAGTGAGACCCAGTACTTC. This encodes CASSLRTSGSETQYF. The entire variable domain, with the rest obtained from reference TRBV5-4 and TRBJ2-5, is as follows: ETGVTQSPTHLIKTRGQQVTLRCSSQSGHNTVSWYQQALGQGPQFIFQYYREEENGRGNFPPRFSGLQFPNYSSELNVNALELDDSALYLCASSLRTSGSETQYFGPGTRLLVL.

The chain is built from TRBV7-8 and TRBJ2-7; possible D gene TRBD1, 6 bases. Germline CDR1 and CDR2: SGHVS and FQNEAQ. Trimming removed 5 bases from V and 7 bases from J, with 15 bases in between. The CDR3 totals 13 residues. The CDR3 nucleotides read TGTGCCAGCAGCCCGTACAGGGAGAGTGAGCAGTACTTC. As protein: CASSPYRESEQYF.

The chain recombines TRBV4-2 with TRBJ2-2; D is possibly TRBD1 (6 bases). CDR3 length: 15 amino acids. CDR1 LGHNA and CDR2 YNFKEQ come from the germline V gene. V lost 1 base to trimming and J lost 3 bases, with 9 bases between them. CDR3 sequence: CASSQGDIYTGELFF. The CDR3 DNA reads TGTGCCAGCAGCCAAGGGGACATTTACACCGGGGAGCTGTTTTTT.

The chain combines TRBV27 with TRBJ1-1, with a possible D match to TRBD1 (6 bases). Germline V gene sequence: CDR1 MNHEY, CDR2 SMNVEV (reference sequence). The germline V and J ends were trimmed by 2 bases and 7 bases, with 11 bases remaining between them. The CDR3 loop spans 13 amino acids. The CDR3 reads CASSLQGMSEAFF. In DNA, the CDR3 is TGTGCCAGCAGTTTACAGGGGATGAGTGAAGCTTTCTTT.

V usage is TRBV2 and J usage is TRBJ1-2, with TRBD1 matching over 9 bases. After removal of 4 bases from V and 3 bases from J, the junction contained 3 bases not matched to a gene. Germline V gives CDR1 SNHLY, CDR2 FYNNEI. The CDR3 runs 14 residues. The CDR3 protein is CASSGTGGDYGYTF. The CDR3 coding sequence is TGTGCCAGCAGTGGAACAGGGGGCGACTATGGCTACACCTTC.

The chain is built from TRBV2 and TRBJ1-4; the D gene is possibly TRBD1 (6 bases). CDR1 is SNHLY, CDR2 FYNNEI, per germline. Trimming removed 8 bases from V and 6 bases from J, with 10 bases in between. The CDR3 loop spans 12 amino acids. The DNA for the CDR3 is TGTGCCAGCGGACAGATTTATGAAAAACTGTTTTTT. Translated, it gives CASGQIYEKLFF.

The CDR3 DNA reads TGTGCCAGCAGCGCCCGGGGGGCAACTAATGAAAAACTGTTTTTT. Translation gives CASSARGATNEKLFF. This chain joins TRBV28 and TRBJ1-4; TRBD1 might be the D (5 bases). This CDR3 spans 15 amino acids. Trimming pared 6 bases from V and 0 bases from J, leaving 11 bases between. CDR1 is MDHEN and CDR2 is SYDVKM in the germline V gene.

The rearrangement uses TRBV6-1 and TRBJ2-7; D is undetermined. With 4 bases removed from V and 6 bases from J, the gap between germline ends came to 7 bases. Germline CDR1 reads MNHNS; CDR2 reads SASEGT. This CDR3 has 11 amino acids. The CDR3 sequence: CASSVGLEQYF. The CDR3 nucleotides read TGTGCCAGCAGTGTCGGTCTCGAGCAGTACTTC.

The chain links TRBV19 to TRBJ2-6; a weak D match, TRBD2 (6 bases). This CDR3 is 17 amino acids long. CDR1 is LNHDA, CDR2 SQIVND, per germline (reference sequence). The V end was cut by 1 base, the J end by 3 bases, with 13 bases between. The CDR3 sequence is CASSIGAAGLGANVLTF. The DNA for the CDR3 is TGTGCCAGTAGTATAGGGGCCGCGGGGCTTGGGGCCAACGTCCTGACTTTC.

The chain carries TRBV4-3 and TRBJ2-7; 12 bases line up with TRBD1. This CDR3 is built from 16 residues. Trimming cost V 0 bases and J 6 bases; bases outside gene matches: 6. Per germline, CDR1 LGHNA and CDR2 YSLEER. The CDR3 spells CASSQDGGQGAGEQYF. The CDR3 DNA reads TGCGCCAGCAGCCAAGATGGGGGACAGGGGGCCGGCGAGCAGTACTTC.

The table lists this clone with a few counts. V gene TRBV2 combines with J gene TRBJ2-3; TRBD2 is a possible D gene (6 bases). The V end was cut by 7 bases, the J end by 2 bases, with 16 bases between. This CDR3 is 15 amino acids long. Germline CDR1 SNHLY, CDR2 FYNNEI. CDR3 bases: TGTGCCAGCACCCGGGATAGCGGAGACACAGATACGCAGTATTTT. Translation: CASTRDSGDTDTQYF.

This chain joins TRBV10-1 and TRBJ1-1; TRBD1 might be the D (6 bases). The CDR3 spans 15 residues. The V end lost 2 bases, the J end lost 7 bases, and 17 bases lay between the germline ends. The germline V gene encodes CDR1 WNHNN and CDR2 SYGVQD (reference sequence). The chain's CDR3 is CASSEGNRAKGEAFF. The CDR3 DNA sequence: TGCGCCAGCAGTGAGGGGAACAGGGCGAAAGGTGAAGCTTTCTTT.

On this clone: At the DNA level, this CDR3 is encoded by other sequences in the same sample as well. The chain joins TRBV28 to TRBJ1-1, with TRBD1 as a possible D gene (5 bases). The V end was cut by 1 base, the J end by 4 bases, with 13 bases between. The CDR3 covers 15 residues. Germline values: CDR1 MDHEN, CDR2 SYDVKM. CDR3 DNA: TGTGCCAGCAGTTTATCCGGGGCGGGGGTCACTGAAGCTTTCTTT. Its protein product is CASSLSGAGVTEAFF.

This clone was counted a few times. V gene TRBV28 combines with J gene TRBJ1-6, with 9 bases fitting TRBD1. Losses at the gene ends were 4 bases for V and 0 bases for J; bases not matched to a gene: 10. Germline V CDR1 and CDR2: MDHEN, SYDVKM. CDR3 size: 19 residues. CDR3 loop: CASSSRDRVKSSYNSPLHF. In nucleotides, the CDR3 is TGTGCCAGCAGTTCCCGGGACAGGGTAAAGAGCTCCTATAATTCACCCCTCCACTTT. Combining the CDR3 with reference TRBV28 and TRBJ1-6 gives the whole variable domain DVKVTQSSRYLVKRTGEKVFLECVQDMDHENMFWYRQDPGLGLRLIYFSYDVKMKEKGDIPEGYSVSREKKERFSLILESASTNQTSMYLCASSSRDRVKSSYNSPLHFGNGTRLTVT.

To note about this clone: One end of the junction is discordant with germline, which a read error may explain. This chain uses TRBV7-9 with TRBJ2-3; D is uncertain. The length of the CDR3 is 15 residues. Germline V lookup: CDR1 SEHNR, CDR2 FQNEAQ (reference sequence). The CDR3 nucleotides read TGTTCCAGCAGCTTACTCGAGGCGGGCACAGATACGCAGTATTTT. Protein: CSSSLLEAGTDTQYF.

The V gene is TRBV4-2, the J gene TRBJ2-1, with 13 bases aligning to TRBD2. Germline CDR1 is LGHNA and CDR2 is YNFKEQ. CDR3 length: 16 amino acids. V trimming: 5 bases; J trimming: 5 bases; junction bases outside the gene matches: 6. CDR3 sequence: CASSKGLAGLHNEQFF. The CDR3 DNA follows: TGTGCCAGCAGCAAGGGACTAGCGGGATTACACAATGAGCAGTTCTTC.

The J gene is TRBJ1-2, the V gene TRBV6-5; D is perhaps TRBD1 (6 bases). CDR1 is MNHEY and CDR2 is SVGAGI in the germline V gene. V dropped 2 bases and J dropped 2 bases, with 9 bases sitting between them. The CDR3 has 14 residues. The CDR3 here is CASSYDRTNYGYTF. The CDR3 DNA reads TGTGCCAGCAGTTACGACAGGACAAACTATGGCTACACCTTC.

The chain is built from TRBV5-1 and TRBJ2-5, with 9 bases that match TRBD1. Germline V CDR1 and CDR2: SGHRS, YFSETQ. The CDR3 sequence is 16 residues long. The J segment lost 2 bases and the V segment lost 4 bases, leaving 9 bases of the junction unmatched. CDR3 residues: CASSTWTGAKQETQYF. CDR3 sequence (DNA): TGCGCCAGCAGCACCTGGACAGGGGCTAAACAAGAGACCCAGTACTTC.

This clone was counted only a few times. The chain has TRBV10-2 and TRBJ2-5; D remains unclear. The CDR3 spans 11 residues. Germline V gene sequence: CDR1 WSHSY, CDR2 SAAADI. V lost 6 bases, J lost 2 bases, and 4 bases lay in between. CDR3 coding DNA: TGCGCCAGCAGCCCTCAAGAGACCCAGTACTTC. This translates into CASSPQETQYF.

This clone was observed a few times. The chain carries TRBV19 and TRBJ2-7; D is perhaps TRBD2 (7 bases). Germline V gene sequence: CDR1 LNHDA, CDR2 SQIVND (reference sequence). CDR3 length equals 15 residues. Trimming removed 3 bases from V and 1 base from J, with 13 bases in between. Here the CDR3 reads CASSMGGAESYEQYF. The CDR3 DNA sequence: TGTGCCAGTAGTATGGGGGGGGCGGAATCCTACGAGCAGTACTTC.

The sample holds one count of this clone. The junction and the germline gene differ at one end; a read error may be behind it. This sequence joins TRBV7-9 and TRBJ2-7; 13 bases fit TRBD2. Per the germline V gene, CDR1 is SEHNR and CDR2 is FQNEAQ (reference sequence). There are 16 residues in the CDR3. Here the CDR3 reads CSSSYRQTSGRPEQYF. The DNA for the CDR3 is TGTTCCAGCAGCTATCGCCAGACTAGCGGGAGGCCCGAGCAGTACTTC.